The entry that follows covers one T cell receptor (beta chain) sequence. This clonotype was seen repeatedly, ten times or more. The clone's antigen remains unknown. It has no much larger one-base neighbor in the sample; base qualities were not kept. The time point label corresponds to: newly diagnosed GD, antithyroid drugs for less than 3 months. RNA was extracted from PBMCs in TRIzol for both TCR sequencing and RNA sequencing. The diagnosis of Graves' disease was made according to American Thyroid Association guidelines. Recruitment of patients was carried out at an endocrinology department in Xi'an, China. From each patient, 7.5 to 9.5 milliliters of peripheral blood was collected into an EDTA anticoagulant tube. Ficoll Paque Plus density gradient separation was used to isolate PBMCs, and no additional T cell sorting was done. RNA quality was checked with an Agilent 2100 Bioanalyzer and agarose gel, and concentration with a NanoDrop 2000.

From the cysteine through the phenylalanine, the CDR3 covers 12 amino acids. Just CDR3 DNA is preserved here, 36 bases in frame from base 1. Looking up the germline V gene yields CDR1 MDHEN and CDR2 SYDVKM. A distance of 6 bases separates the germline ends of V and J, which lose 5 bases and 5 bases respectively. Receptor libraries were prepared by multiplex PCR. TCRdb records Illumina HiSeq 4000 as the sequencer. To build TCR beta libraries, CDR3 regions were amplified by Arm-PCR using iRepertoire HTBI primers. PCR products were gel purified before sequencing. The authors' analysis ran thus. A total of under 80 TRBV and under 15 TRBJ segments were identified across samples and were used for gene usage analysis of CDR3 amino acid clonotypes. COPE and FqMerger were used to merge filtered high-quality paired reads into contigs. BLAST was used to align contigs to IMGT TRBV, TRBD and TRBJ reference genes, with CDR3 defined following IMGT. Clonotypes above 0.1% frequency were classified as highly expanded clones. Repertoire diversity was measured by Shannon entropy, and V-J evenness by the Gini coefficient. A clonotype found in more than one individual was treated as public. TCRdb's own reprocessing of the public reads used fastp at Q25 and MiXCR and kept productive beta chains. Under each unique CDR3 protein, matching rows form one entry showing the most common genes and DNA. The authors' filters were not applied to this entry. Here the sample has approximately 390,000 distinct CDR3 sequences; about a sixth occur a single time. The ten largest clones capture roughly a fifth of the sample.

This specimen comes from a study of regulatory T cells in long-lasting Graves disease (dated by TCRdb to the early 2020s). Background for the entire study: Newly diagnosed Graves' disease patients had taken antithyroid drugs for less than 3 months. Patients with persistent Graves' disease were compared with patients with newly diagnosed Graves' disease using TCR sequencing and RNA sequencing of peripheral blood. A total of some 35 samples underwent TCR sequencing, from roughly 13 patients with persistent Graves' disease and about 20 patients with newly diagnosed Graves' disease. The study took place in China and was registered as a clinical trial.

Beyond this particular receptor, the publication reports: Peripheral blood alone was examined, since thyroid tissue, which constituted the primary lesion, could not be accessed. Patients with persistent disease shared more public clonotypes (about 2,700) than newly diagnosed patients did (966). Compared with newly diagnosed patients, patients with persistent Graves' disease had lower TCR Shannon entropy and fewer highly expanded clones, which suggests clonal expansion. Sequencing and analysis were restricted to the TCR beta chain. Persistent disease showed preferential use of TRBV28, TRBJ1-2 and TRBJ2-5, whereas newly diagnosed disease favored TRBV20-1 and TRBJ2-1. The small sample size was acknowledged by the authors as a limitation that may reduce accuracy.

The same sample was also studied in work on T cells in Graves' hyperthyroidism and ophthalmopathy. The second publication reports: A patient counted as having stable Graves' hyperthyroidism if no progression to ophthalmopathy occurred over 18 months of follow-up. Hyperthyroidism patients were newly diagnosed, with disease duration under 2 months, and aged 18 to 65 years. Exclusion was applied to patients with uncontrolled infections, other autoimmune diseases, pregnancy or lactation. Diagnoses were based on clinical symptoms, serum thyroxine and TRAb, thyroid ultrasound and orbital computed tomography. The TCR CDR3 was subjected to a first round of RT-PCR using the HTBI primer set and the Qiagen OneStep RT-PCR kit. Most expanded thyroid clonotypes (frequency above 0.001) were also detected in blood, a finding suggesting that blood repertoires may reflect thyroid immune responses. A model built on a 13 V-J signature distinguished ophthalmopathy from stable hyperthyroidism, reaching about 88% sensitivity and 81.08% specificity in cross-validation and 80%/75% in testing. During validation, the model predicted progression to ophthalmopathy a median of approximately 6 months ahead of onset, with approximately 70% sensitivity and about 72% specificity. TCR V-J signatures able to tell the groups apart were searched for in a discovery cohort of 90 to 100 patients, of whom about 40 had Graves' ophthalmopathy and some 60 had stable Graves' hyperthyroidism. An independent validation cohort of fewer than 20 hyperthyroidism patients and approximately 16 patients who later progressed to ophthalmopathy tested prospective prediction of ophthalmopathy. For training and testing, the 100 or so patients in the discovery cohort were randomly divided in a 7:3 ratio. The study also compared thyroid tissue and blood T-cell repertoires from about six Graves' hyperthyroidism patients. Once sampling was done, hyperthyroidism patients were given methimazole at a starting dose of 30 mg daily, whereas ophthalmopathy patients were given high-dose intravenous methylprednisolone. Libraries were constructed in a second round of multiplex PCR, after which size selection and purification were carried out. Libraries were sequenced paired-end with 100 bp reads on an Illumina HiSeq2000. SOAPnuke was used to process the raw data, with reads discarded if the reads contained adapters or uncalled bases, had a mean Phred below 15, or lacked an exact constant-primer or identifier match. High-quality paired reads were merged using COPE v1.2.5, and each unique nucleotide sequence was defined as a clonotype. MiTCR v1.1 was used to align the clonotypes against IMGT TRBV, TRBD and TRBJ reference segments. The analysis included only V-J combinations with a frequency above 0.0001, which together covered approximately 99% of the repertoires. A TCS score was defined as the ratio between F50 (clonal expansion) and ExV (chaos), using BLOSUM62-based TCRdist between CDR3 peptides within each V-J. Welch's t-statistics and random forest reduced approximately 520 V-J features to 13, which were used in a naive Bayes classifier (R e1071). Sample size was not statistically predetermined, and blinding of investigators to group allocation was not performed. According to the paper, TCR Vbeta CDR3 sequencing was carried out on more than 120 peripheral blood samples, which came from fewer than 50 ophthalmopathy, around 74 hyperthyroidism and roughly 17 progressor patients.

The sequence was obtained from a woman aged 18-30 years with Graves disease. Donor details come from another sample of the same person, matched by shared clones. Specimen: peripheral blood mononuclear cells (PBMCs), collected at new diagnosis, from a patient treated with antithyroid drugs. This sequence uses TRBV28 and TRBJ2-2, with no confidently assigned D gene. The DNA is TGTGCCAGCAGTCAGCCGACCGGGGAGCTGTTTTTT. Translated, it gives CASSQPTGELFF.